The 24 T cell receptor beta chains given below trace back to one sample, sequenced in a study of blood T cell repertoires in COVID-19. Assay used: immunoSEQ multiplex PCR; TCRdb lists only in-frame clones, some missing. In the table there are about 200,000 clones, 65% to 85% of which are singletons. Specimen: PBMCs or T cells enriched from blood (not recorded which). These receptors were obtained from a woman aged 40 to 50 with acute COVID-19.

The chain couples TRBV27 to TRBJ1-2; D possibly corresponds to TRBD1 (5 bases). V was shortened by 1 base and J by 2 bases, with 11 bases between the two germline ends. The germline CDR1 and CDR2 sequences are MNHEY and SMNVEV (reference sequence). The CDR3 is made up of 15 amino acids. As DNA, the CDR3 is TGTGCCAGCAGTTTATGGGCAGGGAAGAACTATGGCTACACCTTC. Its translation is CASSLWAGKNYGYTF.

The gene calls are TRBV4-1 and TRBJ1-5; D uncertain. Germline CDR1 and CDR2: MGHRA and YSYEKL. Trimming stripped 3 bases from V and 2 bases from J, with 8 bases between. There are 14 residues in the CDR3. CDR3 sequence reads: CASSQSSGNQPQHF. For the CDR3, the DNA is TGCGCCAGCAGCCAGAGCAGCGGCAATCAGCCCCAGCATTTT.

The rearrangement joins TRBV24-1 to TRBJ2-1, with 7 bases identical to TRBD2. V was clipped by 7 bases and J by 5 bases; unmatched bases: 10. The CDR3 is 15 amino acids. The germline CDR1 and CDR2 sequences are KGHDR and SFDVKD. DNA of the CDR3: TGTGCCACCAGCCCCATGGGGACTATCAACAATGAGCAGTTCTTC. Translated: CATSPMGTINNEQFF.

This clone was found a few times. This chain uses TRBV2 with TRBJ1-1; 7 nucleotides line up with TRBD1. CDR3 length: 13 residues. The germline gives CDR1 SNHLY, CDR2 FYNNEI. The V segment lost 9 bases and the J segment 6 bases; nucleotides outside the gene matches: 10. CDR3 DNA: TGTGCCAGAGGGACAGATAGGGGGGCTGAAGCTTTCTTT. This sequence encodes CARGTDRGAEAFF.

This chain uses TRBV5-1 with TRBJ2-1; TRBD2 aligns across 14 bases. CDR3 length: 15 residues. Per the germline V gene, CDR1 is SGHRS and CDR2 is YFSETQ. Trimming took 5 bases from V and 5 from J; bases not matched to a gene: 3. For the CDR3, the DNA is TGCGCCAGCAGAGGGGGACTAGCGGGGGACAATGAGCAGTTCTTC. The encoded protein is CASRGGLAGDNEQFF. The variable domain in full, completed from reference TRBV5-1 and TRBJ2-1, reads KAGVTQTPRYLIKTRGQQVTLSCSPISGHRSVSWYQQTPGQGLQFLFEYFSETQRNKGNFPGRFSGRQFSNSRSEMNVSTLELGDSALYLCASRGGLAGDNEQFFGPGTRLTVL.

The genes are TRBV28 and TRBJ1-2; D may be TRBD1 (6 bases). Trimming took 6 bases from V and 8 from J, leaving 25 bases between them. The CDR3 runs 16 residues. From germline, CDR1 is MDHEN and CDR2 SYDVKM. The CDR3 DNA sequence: TGTGCCAGCAGCGAAACACAGGGAGCCTTAGGAAGCGGCTACACCTTC. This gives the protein CASSETQGALGSGYTF.

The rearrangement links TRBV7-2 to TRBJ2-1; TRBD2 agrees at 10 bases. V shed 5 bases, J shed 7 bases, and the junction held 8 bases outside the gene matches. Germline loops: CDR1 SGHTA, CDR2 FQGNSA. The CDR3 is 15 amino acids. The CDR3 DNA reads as TGTGCCAGCAGCAAGGGACTAGCGTTGGTAAATGAGCAGTTCTTC. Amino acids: CASSKGLALVNEQFF.

The CDR3 reads CASSSGQTLNYGYTF. CDR3 bases: TGCGCCAGCAGCTCGGGACAGACTCTTAACTATGGCTACACCTTC. This chain uses TRBV5-1 with TRBJ1-2; 7 bases are a match to TRBD1. CDR1 is SGHRS and CDR2 is YFSETQ in the germline V gene. This CDR3 has 15 amino acids. V lost 3 bases to trimming and J lost 1 base; unmatched junction nucleotides: 6.

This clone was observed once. The CDR3 DNA reads TGTGCCAGCAGTATCATCAGACTAGCGGGGGCAGATACGCAGTATTTT. Encoded protein: CASSIIRLAGADTQYF. The genes are TRBV27 and TRBJ2-3; 12 nucleotides agree with TRBD2. CDR3 length: 16 residues. V was clipped by 5 bases and J by 4 bases; unmatched bases: 7. CDR1 and CDR2 (germline): MNHEY, SMNVEV (reference sequence).

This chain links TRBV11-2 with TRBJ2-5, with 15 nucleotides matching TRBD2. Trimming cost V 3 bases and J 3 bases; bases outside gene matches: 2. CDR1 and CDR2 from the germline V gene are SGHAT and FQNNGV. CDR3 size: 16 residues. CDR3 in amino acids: CASSFGLAGGKETQYF. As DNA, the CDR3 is TGTGCCAGCAGCTTTGGACTAGCGGGGGGGAAAGAGACCCAGTACTTC.

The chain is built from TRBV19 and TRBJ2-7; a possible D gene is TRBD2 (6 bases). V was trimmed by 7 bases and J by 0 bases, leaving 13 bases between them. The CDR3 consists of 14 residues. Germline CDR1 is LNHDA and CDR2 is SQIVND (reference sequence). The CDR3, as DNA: TGTGCCAGTAAGGGGACTCAGAGCTCCTACGAGCAGTACTTC. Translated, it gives CASKGTQSSYEQYF.

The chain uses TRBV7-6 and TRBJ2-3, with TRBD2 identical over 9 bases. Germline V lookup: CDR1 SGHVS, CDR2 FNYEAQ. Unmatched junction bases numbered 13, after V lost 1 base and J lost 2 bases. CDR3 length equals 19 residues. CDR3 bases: TGTGCCAGCAGCTTAGGAGGGACTAGCCTACCCACTCCCACAGATACGCAGTATTTT. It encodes CASSLGGTSLPTPTDTQYF.

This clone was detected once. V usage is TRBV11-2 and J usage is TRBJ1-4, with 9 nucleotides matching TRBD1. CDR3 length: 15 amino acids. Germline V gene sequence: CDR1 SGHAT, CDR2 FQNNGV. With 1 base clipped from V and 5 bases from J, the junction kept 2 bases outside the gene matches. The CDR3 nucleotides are TGTGCCAGCAGCTTAGGGGGACAGGGAAATGAAAAACTGTTTTTT. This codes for CASSLGGQGNEKLFF.

CDR3 nucleotides: TGTGCCTGCGGACAGGGAGGCGGCGAGCAGTACTTC. This encodes CACGQGGGEQYF. This chain uses TRBV30 with TRBJ2-7, with 8 positions matching TRBD1. Germline V gene sequence: CDR1 GTSNPN, CDR2 SVGIG (reference sequence). The V gene end was trimmed by 6 bases and the J gene end by 6 bases; junction bases not matched to a gene: 7. CDR3 length: 12 amino acids.

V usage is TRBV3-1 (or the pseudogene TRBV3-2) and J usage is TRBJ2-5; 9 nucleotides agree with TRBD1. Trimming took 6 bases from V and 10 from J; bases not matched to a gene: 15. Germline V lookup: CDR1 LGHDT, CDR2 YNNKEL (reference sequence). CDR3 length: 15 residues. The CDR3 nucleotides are TGTGCCAGCAGTCAACCGGGACAGGGTGGGATGGGCCAGTACTTC. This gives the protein CASSQPGQGGMGQYF.

Here the CDR3 reads CASSGQGGIYEQFF. The CDR3 DNA follows: TGTGCCAGCAGCGGACAGGGGGGTATCTATGAGCAGTTCTTC. The chain uses TRBV9 and TRBJ2-1, with TRBD1 identical over 9 bases. Per the germline V gene, CDR1 is SGDLS and CDR2 is YYNGEE. The CDR3 extends over 14 amino acids. Losses at the gene ends were 3 bases for V and 8 bases for J; bases not matched to a gene: 6.

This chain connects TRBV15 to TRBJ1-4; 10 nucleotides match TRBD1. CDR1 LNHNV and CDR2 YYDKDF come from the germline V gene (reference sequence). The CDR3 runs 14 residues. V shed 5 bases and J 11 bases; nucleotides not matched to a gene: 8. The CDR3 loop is CATSGLGQGLKLFF. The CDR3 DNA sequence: TGTGCCACCAGCGGACTGGGACAGGGGCTGAAACTGTTTTTT.

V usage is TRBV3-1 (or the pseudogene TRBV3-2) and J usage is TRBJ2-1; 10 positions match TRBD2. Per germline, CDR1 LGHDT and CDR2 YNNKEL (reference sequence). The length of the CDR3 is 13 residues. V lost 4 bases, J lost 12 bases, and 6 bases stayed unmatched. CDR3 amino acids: CASSRTSGGGQFF. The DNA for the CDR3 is TGTGCCAGCAGCCGGACTAGCGGCGGTGGGCAGTTCTTC.

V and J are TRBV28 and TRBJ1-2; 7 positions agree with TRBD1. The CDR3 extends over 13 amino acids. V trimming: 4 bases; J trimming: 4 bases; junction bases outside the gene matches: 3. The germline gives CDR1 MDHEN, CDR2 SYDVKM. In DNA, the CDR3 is TGTGCCAGCAGTTCTGACAGGGCCTATGGCTACACCTTC. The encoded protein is CASSSDRAYGYTF.

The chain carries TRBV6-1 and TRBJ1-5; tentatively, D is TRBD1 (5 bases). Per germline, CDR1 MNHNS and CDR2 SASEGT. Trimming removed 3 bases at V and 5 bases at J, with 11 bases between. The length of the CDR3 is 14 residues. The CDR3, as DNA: TGTGCCAGCAGTGACAGGAGGGGTGATCAGCCCCAGCATTTT. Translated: CASSDRRGDQPQHF.

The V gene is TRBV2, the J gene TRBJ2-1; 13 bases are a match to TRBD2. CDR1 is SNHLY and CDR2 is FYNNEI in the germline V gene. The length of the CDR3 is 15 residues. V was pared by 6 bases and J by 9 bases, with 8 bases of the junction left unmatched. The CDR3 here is CASSLGLAGPTEQFF. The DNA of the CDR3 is TGTGCCAGCAGCCTGGGACTAGCGGGGCCCACTGAGCAGTTCTTC.

CDR3 DNA sequence: TGTGCCAGCAGCTCCCGACAGGGAGGCACAGATACGCAGTATTTT. This codes for CASSSRQGGTDTQYF. The chain recombines TRBV9 with TRBJ2-3, with 7 bases matching TRBD1. The V gene end was trimmed by 4 bases and the J gene end by 1 base; junction bases not matched to a gene: 6. In germline, CDR1 is SGDLS, CDR2 YYNGEE. This CDR3 spans 15 amino acids.

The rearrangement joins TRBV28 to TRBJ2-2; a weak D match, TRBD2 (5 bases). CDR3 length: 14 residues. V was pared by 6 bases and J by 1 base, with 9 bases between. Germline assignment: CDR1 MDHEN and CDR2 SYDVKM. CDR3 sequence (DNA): TGTGCCAGCAGCAGCGGTGGGAACACCGGGGAGCTGTTTTTT. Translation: CASSSGGNTGELFF.

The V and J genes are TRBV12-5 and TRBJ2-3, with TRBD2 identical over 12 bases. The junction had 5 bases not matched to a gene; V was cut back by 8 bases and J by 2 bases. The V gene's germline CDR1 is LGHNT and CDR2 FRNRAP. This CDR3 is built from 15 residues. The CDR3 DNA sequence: TGTGCTAGTCCCCTAGCGGGAGGGTACACAGATACGCAGTATTTT. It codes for CASPLAGGYTDTQYF.